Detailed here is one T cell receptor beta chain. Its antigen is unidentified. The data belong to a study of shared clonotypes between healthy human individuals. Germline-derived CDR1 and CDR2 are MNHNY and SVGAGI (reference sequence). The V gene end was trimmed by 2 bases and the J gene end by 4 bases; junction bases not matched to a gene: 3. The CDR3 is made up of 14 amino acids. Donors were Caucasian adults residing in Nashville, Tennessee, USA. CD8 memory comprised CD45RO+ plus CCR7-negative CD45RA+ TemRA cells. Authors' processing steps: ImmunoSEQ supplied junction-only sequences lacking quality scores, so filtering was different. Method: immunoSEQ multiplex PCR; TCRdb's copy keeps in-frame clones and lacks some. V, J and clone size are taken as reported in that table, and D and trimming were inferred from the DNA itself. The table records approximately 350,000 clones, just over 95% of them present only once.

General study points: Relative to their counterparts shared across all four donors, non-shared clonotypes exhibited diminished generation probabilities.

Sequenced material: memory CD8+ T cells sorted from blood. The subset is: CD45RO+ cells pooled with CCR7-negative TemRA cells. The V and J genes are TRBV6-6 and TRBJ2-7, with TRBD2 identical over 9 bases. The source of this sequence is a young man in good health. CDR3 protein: CASSYAGGPYEQYF. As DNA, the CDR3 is TGTGCCAGCAGTTACGCGGGAGGGCCGTACGAGCAGTACTTC.